Listed here are 5 T cell receptor beta chains from one sample, sequenced in a study of blood T cell repertoires in COVID-19 (dated by TCRdb to 2018 to 2020). To prepare the library, the immunoSEQ multiplex PCR assay was applied. TCRdb provides this immuneACCESS table in a form limited to in-frame rearrangements. Some clones are lacking; in checked studies, under half of them reflect an unresolved V gene, and why the rest are absent is not known. This sample gives approximately 190,000 clones in total; about 80% of them show up just once. The top ten hold around 8% of the sample. Sequencing used peripheral blood. These receptors all stem from a woman aged 55-69 years with COVID-19, enrolled during active disease.

The chain joins TRBV18 to TRBJ1-5, with D possibly TRBD1 on 5 matching bases. V was clipped by 9 bases and J by 0 bases, with 12 bases between them. This CDR3 contains 14 residues. The germline V gene has CDR1 KGHSH and CDR2 LQKENI. The DNA of the CDR3 is TGTGCCAGTTCCTTCGGGGGTAGCAATCAGCCCCAGCATTTT. It is translated as CASSFGGSNQPQHF. The full variable domain, with the rest looked up from reference TRBV18 and TRBJ1-5, is NAGVMQNPRHLVRRRGQEARLRCSPMKGHSHVYWYRQLPEEGLKFMVYLQKENIIDESGMPKERFSAEFPKEGPSILRIQQVVRGDSAAYFCASSFGGSNQPQHFGDGTRLSIL.

On this clone itself: One junction end disagrees with the germline gene, perhaps due to a read error. The chain combines TRBV7-2 with TRBJ2-4; 13 nucleotides line up with TRBD2. The CDR3 consists of 14 residues. CDR1 is SGHTA and CDR2 is FQGNSA in the germline V gene. CDR3 coding DNA: TGTGCCAGCAGCCCTCCGGGACTAGCGGGATTATTCCACTTC. Translation: CASSPPGLAGLFHF.

The chain carries TRBV7-3 and TRBJ2-3; D uncertain. The CDR3 runs to 14 residues. The germline V gene encodes CDR1 SGHTA and CDR2 FQGTGA. V dropped 5 bases and J dropped 0 bases, with 9 bases sitting between them. Written as DNA, the CDR3 is TGTGCCAGCAGCCAAAGCCACAGCACAGATACGCAGTATTTT. This gives the protein CASSQSHSTDTQYF.

The V and J genes are TRBV9 and TRBJ2-3; D is perhaps TRBD2 (6 bases). V shed 3 bases and J shed 0 bases, with 14 bases lying between them. There are 16 residues in the CDR3. CDR1 SGDLS and CDR2 YYNGEE come from the germline V gene. CDR3 bases: TGTGCCAGCAGCGGGGACGCGGGGTATAGCACAGATACGCAGTATTTT. Translation: CASSGDAGYSTDTQYF. Full variable domain (rest looked up from reference TRBV9 and TRBJ2-3): DSGVTQTPKHLITATGQRVTLRCSPRSGDLSVYWYQQSLDQGLQFLIQYYNGEERAKGNILERFSAQQFPDLHSELNLSSLELGDSALYFCASSGDAGYSTDTQYFGPGTRLTVL.

This chain connects TRBV7-2 to TRBJ2-3; D is perhaps TRBD2 (6 bases). CDR1 is SGHTA, CDR2 FQGNSA, per germline. Trimming left V 5 bases short and J 0 bases short, with 24 bases between. The CDR3 has 19 residues. The CDR3 nucleotides read TGTGCCAGCAGCGACGGTTACGGGCTAGCGCGTCAAAGCACAGATACGCAGTATTTT. It is translated as CASSDGYGLARQSTDTQYF.